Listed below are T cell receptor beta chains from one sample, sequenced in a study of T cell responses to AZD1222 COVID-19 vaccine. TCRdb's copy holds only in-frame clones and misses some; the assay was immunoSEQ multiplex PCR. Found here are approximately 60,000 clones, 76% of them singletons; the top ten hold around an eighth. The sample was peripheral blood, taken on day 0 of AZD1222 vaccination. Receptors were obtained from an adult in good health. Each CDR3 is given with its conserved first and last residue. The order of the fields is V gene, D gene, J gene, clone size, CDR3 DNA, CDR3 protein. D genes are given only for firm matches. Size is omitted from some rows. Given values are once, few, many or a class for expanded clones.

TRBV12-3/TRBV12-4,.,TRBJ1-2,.,TGTGCCAGCAGCCATTCGTCTGGCTATGGCTACACCTTC,CASSHSSGYGYTF
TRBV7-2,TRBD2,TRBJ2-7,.,TGTGCCAGCAGCTTAGAGTTCGCGAGCGGGGGGCAGGCGCAGTACTTC,CASSLEFASGGQAQYF
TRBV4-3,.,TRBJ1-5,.,TGCGCCAGCAGCCAAGAGGAGGGGCAGCCCCAGCATTTT,CASSQEEGQPQHF
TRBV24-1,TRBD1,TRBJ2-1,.,TGTGCCACCAGAGGACAGGGCAACAATGAGCAGTTCTTC,CATRGQGNNEQFF
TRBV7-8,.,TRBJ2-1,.,TGTGCCAGCAGCTTAGTCCTTAGGAATGAGCAGTTCTTC,CASSLVLRNEQFF
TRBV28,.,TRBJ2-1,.,TGTGCCAGCAAGGGGTTTGAGGAGCAGTTCTTC,CASKGFEEQFF
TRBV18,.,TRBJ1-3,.,TGTGCCAGCTCTTCCGGGACGGACTCTGGAAACACCATATATTTT,CASSSGTDSGNTIYF
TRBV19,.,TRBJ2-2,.,TGTGCCAGTAGTATAGTGGGGGGCGTTAACACCGGGGAGCTGTTTTTT,CASSIVGGVNTGELFF
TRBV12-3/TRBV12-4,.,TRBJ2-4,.,TGTGCCAGCAGCCCCAGTACAGAAAACATTCAGTACTTC,CASSPSTENIQYF
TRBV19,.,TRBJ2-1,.,TGTGCCAGTAGTATAGGGACTTCTTACAATGAGCAGTTCTTC,CASSIGTSYNEQFF
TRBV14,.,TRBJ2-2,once,TGTGCCAGCAGCCAAGACCTACCAGGGCCCACCGGGGAGCTGTTTTTT,CASSQDLPGPTGELFF
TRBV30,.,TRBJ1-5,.,TGTGGGTATGAGCCCCAGCATTTT,CGYEPQHF
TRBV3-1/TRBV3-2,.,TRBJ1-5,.,TGTGCCAGCAGCGCCGGAGGGGATCAGCCCCAGCATTTT,CASSAGGDQPQHF
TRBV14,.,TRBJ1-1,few,TGTGCCAGCAGACACACGGGGAACACTGAAGCTTTCTTT,CASRHTGNTEAFF
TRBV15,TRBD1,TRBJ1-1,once,TGTGCCACCAGCAGAAGAAACAGGGGGGGAGATATGAACACTGAAGCTTTCTTT,CATSRRNRGGDMNTEAFF